The clone carrying this T cell receptor beta chain was seen repeatedly, ten times or more. Its antigen is still unknown. The sample is drawn from a study of response to subunit inactivated influenza vaccine. TCRdb fed the RT-PCR reads into MiXCR, producing one record per CDR3 protein. The repertoire holds about 520,000 distinct CDR3 sequences, with approximately 7.7% as singletons. Study outcomes and limitations: The authors put forward the suggestion that each seasonal influenza vaccination may bring in only a limited number of new T cells.

Trimming removed 0 bases at V and 6 bases at J, with 13 bases between. The CDR3 totals 14 residues. Per germline, CDR1 SGHRS and CDR2 YFSETQ. This clonotype originated in a man between 50 and 70 years old who received an inactivated influenza vaccine. The gene calls are TRBV5-1 and TRBJ2-7; D perhaps matches TRBD1 (6 bases). Sequenced material: PBMCs from blood, taken roughly 24 months after vaccination. The CDR3 nucleotides read TGCGCCAGCAGCTTGGATACAGGGCTCTCCGAGCAGTACTTC. Translated, it gives CASSLDTGLSEQYF.